These 10 T cell receptor beta chains were all obtained from the same sample, sequenced in a study of regulatory T cells in long-lasting Graves disease. Indicated time point: persistent/refractory GD, antithyroid drugs over 5 years with positive TRAb. Extracted RNA from PBMCs served as the source of the TCR library. HTBI primers from iRepertoire and Arm-PCR of CDR3 regions yielded the TCR beta libraries. TCRdb independently ran MiXCR on the multiplex PCR reads; one entry per CDR3 protein. The sample comprises 700,000 or so distinct CDR3 sequences, 30% of which are singletons, and around 40% rests with the top ten. The starting material was peripheral blood mononuclear cells (PBMCs), obtained when the disease was refractory, from a patient treated with antithyroid drugs. These receptors all stem from a female donor with Graves disease.

The chain employs TRBV9 and TRBJ1-6; D is undetermined. CDR1 is SGDLS and CDR2 is YYNGEE in the germline V gene. The CDR3 length is 20 residues. The V end lost 4 bases, the J end lost 8 bases, and 31 bases lay between the germline ends. The CDR3: CASSPTPHRRVSSWDSPLHF. The CDR3 DNA is TGTGCCAGCAGCCCAACTCCGCATCGAAGGGTCTCGTCATGGGATTCACCCCTCCACTTT.

This clonotype has just a few counts. The chain links TRBV10-3 to TRBJ2-5; 7 bases fit TRBD1. Germline loops: CDR1 ENHRY, CDR2 SYGVKD. The junction had 0 bases not matched to a gene; V was cut back by 2 bases and J by 3 bases. CDR3 length equals 13 residues. CDR3 loop: CAISEGTEETQYF. CDR3 DNA sequence: TGTGCCATCAGTGAGGGGACAGAAGAGACCCAGTACTTC.

With regard to this clonotype: Likely a read error: the CDR3 ends without its conserved phenylalanine or tryptophan. The chain uses TRBV19 and TRBJ2-5; 9 bases map to TRBD2. With V trimmed by 0 bases and J by 5 bases, 7 bases remained unmatched. The CDR3 covers 16 residues. Germline lookup yields CDR1 LNHDA and CDR2 SQIVND (reference sequence). CDR3 DNA sequence: TGTGCCAGTAGTATAGACGCTAGCGGGATCGACGAGACCCAGTACCTC. Amino acid sequence: CASSIDASGIDETQYL.

This CDR3 is CASSTDSSSNQPQHF. For the CDR3, the DNA is TGTGCCAGCAGTACGGACAGTTCTAGCAATCAGCCCCAGCATTTT. The chain carries TRBV6-1 and TRBJ1-5; TRBD1 is a possible D gene (6 bases). Germline CDR1 and CDR2: MNHNS and SASEGT. Trimming cost V 5 bases and J 0 bases, with 11 bases left between them. The CDR3 runs to 15 residues.

This chain uses TRBV30 with TRBJ1-2, with D uncertain. Trimming cost V 7 bases and J 4 bases, with 7 bases left between them. Germline V gives CDR1 GTSNPN, CDR2 SVGIG (reference sequence). The length of the CDR3 is 10 residues. The CDR3 region has the DNA TGTGCCTTCCCGCGCTATGGCTACACCTTC. Its translation: CAFPRYGYTF.

This clonotype was picked up a small number of times. The chain joins TRBV11-2 to TRBJ2-1; D is uncertain. CDR3 length: 14 residues. V was pared by 5 bases and J by 1 base, with 9 bases between. Germline lookup yields CDR1 SGHAT and CDR2 FQNNGV. Here the CDR3 DNA reads TGTGCCAGCAGCCCCCACATTTCCTACAATGAGCAGTTCTTC. The encoded protein is CASSPHISYNEQFF.

The chain recombines TRBV28 with TRBJ2-7, with TRBD2 as a possible D gene (5 bases). Trimming removed 3 bases from V and 1 base from J, with 10 bases in between. This CDR3 has 14 amino acids. Germline V CDR1 and CDR2: MDHEN, SYDVKM. CDR3 residues: CASSFFSESYEQYF. Here the CDR3 DNA reads TGTGCCAGCAGTTTTTTTAGCGAGTCCTACGAGCAGTACTTC.

Only one count was recorded for this clonotype. J is TRBJ2-5 and V is TRBV12-3 or TRBV12-4; D may match TRBD1 or TRBD2 (5 bases each). The end of the DNA fits TRBJ2-1 better, so the J call may be wrong. The CDR3 is made up of 14 amino acids. CDR3 bases: TGTGCCAGCACCCCGCTTTTGCGAGGGACGGAGCAGTTCTTC. Protein product: CASTPLLRGTEQFF.

This clonotype was seen at least ten times. The CDR3 is CASSLSSVGNQPQHF. Written as DNA, the CDR3 is TGTGCCAGCAGTTTATCGAGCGTGGGCAATCAGCCCCAGCATTTT. This chain joins TRBV27 and TRBJ1-5; D not resolved. CDR3 length: 15 amino acids. Trimming stripped 0 bases from V and 2 bases from J, with 8 bases between. Per the germline V gene, CDR1 is MNHEY and CDR2 is SMNVEV (reference sequence).

The V gene is TRBV29-1, the J gene TRBJ1-1; 9 positions match TRBD1. Trimming removed 5 bases from V and 5 bases from J; junction bases left unmatched: 6. Germline CDR1 and CDR2: SQVTM and ANQGSEA. This CDR3 is 13 amino acids long. The CDR3 nucleotides read TGCAGCGTTTCCCAGACAGGGGGTACTGAAGCTTTCTTT. It is translated as CSVSQTGGTEAFF.